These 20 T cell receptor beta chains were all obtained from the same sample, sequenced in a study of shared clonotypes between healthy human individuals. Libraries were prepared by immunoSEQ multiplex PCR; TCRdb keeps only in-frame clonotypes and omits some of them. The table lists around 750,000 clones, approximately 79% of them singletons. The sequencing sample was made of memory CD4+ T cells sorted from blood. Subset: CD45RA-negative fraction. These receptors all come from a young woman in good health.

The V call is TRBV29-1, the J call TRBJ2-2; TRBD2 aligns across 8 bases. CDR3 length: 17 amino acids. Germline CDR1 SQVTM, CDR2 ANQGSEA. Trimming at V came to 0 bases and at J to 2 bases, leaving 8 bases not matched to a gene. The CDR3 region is CSVEDPASGSNTGELFF. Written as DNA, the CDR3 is TGCAGCGTTGAAGATCCGGCAAGCGGGAGTAACACCGGGGAGCTGTTTTTT.

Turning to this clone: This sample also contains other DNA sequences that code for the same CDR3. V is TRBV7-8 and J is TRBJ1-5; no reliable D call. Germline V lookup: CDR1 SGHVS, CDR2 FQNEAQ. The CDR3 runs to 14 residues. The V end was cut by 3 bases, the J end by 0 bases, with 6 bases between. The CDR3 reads CASSFLDSNQPQHF. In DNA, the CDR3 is TGTGCCAGCAGCTTTCTGGATAGCAATCAGCCCCAGCATTTT.

For the CDR3, the DNA is TGTGCTAGTGGGTCCGGGACTAGCGGCACCGGGGAGCTGTTTTTT. Encoded protein: CASGSGTSGTGELFF. The rearrangement links TRBV12-5 to TRBJ2-2, with 11 bases aligning to TRBD2. The CDR3 spans 15 residues. With V trimmed by 6 bases and J by 4 bases, 4 bases remained unmatched. Germline values: CDR1 LGHNT, CDR2 FRNRAP. Full variable domain (outside the CDR3, taken from reference TRBV12-5 and TRBJ2-2): DARVTQTPRHKVTEMGQEVTMRCQPILGHNTVFWYRQTMMQGLELLAYFRNRAPLDDSGMPKDRFSAEMPDATLATLKIQPSEPRDSAVYFCASGSGTSGTGELFFGEGSRLTVL.

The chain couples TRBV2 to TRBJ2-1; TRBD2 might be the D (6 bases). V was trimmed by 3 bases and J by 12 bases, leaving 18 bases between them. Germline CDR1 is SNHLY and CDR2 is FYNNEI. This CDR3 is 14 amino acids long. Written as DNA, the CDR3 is TGTGCCAGCAGTGAGCCGGTCAACGTCGGGGGGCAGTTCTTC. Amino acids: CASSEPVNVGGQFF.

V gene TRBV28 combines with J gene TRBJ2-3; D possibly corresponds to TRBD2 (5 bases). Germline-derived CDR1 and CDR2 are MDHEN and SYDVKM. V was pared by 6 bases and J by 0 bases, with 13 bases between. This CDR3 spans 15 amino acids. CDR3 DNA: TGTGCCAGCAGGAAAATACTAGGTAGCACAGATACGCAGTATTTT. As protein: CASRKILGSTDTQYF.

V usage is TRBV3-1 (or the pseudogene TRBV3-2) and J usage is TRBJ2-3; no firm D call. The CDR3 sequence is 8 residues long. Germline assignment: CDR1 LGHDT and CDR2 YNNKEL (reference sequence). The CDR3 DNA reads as TGTAGGACAGATACGCAGTATTTT. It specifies CRTDTQYF.

The CDR3, as DNA: TGTGCCAGCAGCTTGCGGCGGGCAGGGGGTCTCGAGCAGTACTTC. Protein sequence: CASSLRRAGGLEQYF. The V and J genes are TRBV5-8 and TRBJ2-7; 7 nucleotides align to TRBD1. Germline V gives CDR1 SGHTS, CDR2 YDEGEE. The CDR3 runs 15 residues. The V and J ends lost 1 base and 6 bases, in that order; junction bases with no gene match: 10.

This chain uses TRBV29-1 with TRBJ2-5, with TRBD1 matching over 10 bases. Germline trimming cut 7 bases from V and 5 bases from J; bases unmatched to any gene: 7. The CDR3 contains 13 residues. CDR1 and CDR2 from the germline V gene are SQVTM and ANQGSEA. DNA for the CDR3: TGCAGCGCCCCGAAGACAGGGGGCGAGACCCAGTACTTC. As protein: CSAPKTGGETQYF.

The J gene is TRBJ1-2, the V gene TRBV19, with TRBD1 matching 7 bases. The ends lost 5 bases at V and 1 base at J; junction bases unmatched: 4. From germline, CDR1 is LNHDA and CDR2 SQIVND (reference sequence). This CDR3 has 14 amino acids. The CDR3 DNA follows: TGTGCCAGTAGTCGGCCAGGGGGTAACTATGGCTACACCTTC. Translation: CASSRPGGNYGYTF.

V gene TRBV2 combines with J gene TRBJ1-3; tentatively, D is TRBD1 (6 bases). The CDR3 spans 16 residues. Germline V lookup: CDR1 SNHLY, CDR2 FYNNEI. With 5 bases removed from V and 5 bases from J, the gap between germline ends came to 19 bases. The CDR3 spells CASSSSDRTGRNTIYF. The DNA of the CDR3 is TGTGCCAGCAGTAGCTCCGACAGGACTGGAAGAAACACCATATATTTT.

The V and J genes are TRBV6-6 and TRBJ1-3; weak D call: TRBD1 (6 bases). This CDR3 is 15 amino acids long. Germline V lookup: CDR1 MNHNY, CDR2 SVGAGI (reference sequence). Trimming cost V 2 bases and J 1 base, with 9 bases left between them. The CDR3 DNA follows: TGTGCCAGCAGTTACCTTGGGACATCTGGAAACACCATATATTTT. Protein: CASSYLGTSGNTIYF.

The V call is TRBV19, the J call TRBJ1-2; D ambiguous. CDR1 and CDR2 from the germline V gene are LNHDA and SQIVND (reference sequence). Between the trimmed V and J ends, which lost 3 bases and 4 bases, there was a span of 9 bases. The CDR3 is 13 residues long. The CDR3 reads CASSMAQFYGYTF. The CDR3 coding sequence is TGTGCCAGTAGTATGGCACAGTTCTATGGCTACACCTTC.

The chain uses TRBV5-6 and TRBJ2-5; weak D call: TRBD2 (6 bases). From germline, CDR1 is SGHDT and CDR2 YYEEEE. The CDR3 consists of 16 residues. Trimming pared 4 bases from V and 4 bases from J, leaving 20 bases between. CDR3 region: CASSATVGPEGETQYF. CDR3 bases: TGTGCCAGCAGCGCCACTGTCGGGCCGGAGGGAGAGACCCAGTACTTC.

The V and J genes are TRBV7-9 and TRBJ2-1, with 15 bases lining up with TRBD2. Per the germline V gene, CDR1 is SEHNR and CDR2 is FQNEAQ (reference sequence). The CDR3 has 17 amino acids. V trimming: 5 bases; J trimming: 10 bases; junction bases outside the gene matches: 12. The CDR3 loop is CASSAGLAGGLSDEQFF. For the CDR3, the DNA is TGTGCCAGCAGCGCCGGACTAGCGGGAGGGCTATCTGACGAGCAGTTCTTC.

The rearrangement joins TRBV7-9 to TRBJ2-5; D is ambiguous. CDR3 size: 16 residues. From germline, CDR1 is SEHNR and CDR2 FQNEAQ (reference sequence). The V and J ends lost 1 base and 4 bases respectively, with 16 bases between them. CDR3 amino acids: CASSLEGLALGETQYF. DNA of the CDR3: TGTGCCAGCAGCTTAGAAGGTTTGGCTTTGGGAGAGACCCAGTACTTC.

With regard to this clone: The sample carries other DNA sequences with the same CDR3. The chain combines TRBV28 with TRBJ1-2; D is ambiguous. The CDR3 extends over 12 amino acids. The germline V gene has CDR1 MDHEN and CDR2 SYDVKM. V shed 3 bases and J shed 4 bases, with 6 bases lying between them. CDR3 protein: CASSFEGYGYTF. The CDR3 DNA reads TGTGCCAGCAGTTTCGAGGGCTATGGCTACACCTTC.

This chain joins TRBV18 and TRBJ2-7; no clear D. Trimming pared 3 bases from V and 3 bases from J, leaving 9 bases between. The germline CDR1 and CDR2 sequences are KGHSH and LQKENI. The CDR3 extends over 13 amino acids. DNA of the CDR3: TGTGCCAGCTCACCGTCGGCCCTCTACGAGCAGTACTTC. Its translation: CASSPSALYEQYF.

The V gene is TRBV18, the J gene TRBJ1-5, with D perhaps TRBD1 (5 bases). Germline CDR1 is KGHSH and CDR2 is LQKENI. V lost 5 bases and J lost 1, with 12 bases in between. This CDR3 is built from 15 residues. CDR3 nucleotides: TGTGCCAGCTCAGGGGGGTTGCAAAGCAATCAGCCCCAGCATTTT. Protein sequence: CASSGGLQSNQPQHF.

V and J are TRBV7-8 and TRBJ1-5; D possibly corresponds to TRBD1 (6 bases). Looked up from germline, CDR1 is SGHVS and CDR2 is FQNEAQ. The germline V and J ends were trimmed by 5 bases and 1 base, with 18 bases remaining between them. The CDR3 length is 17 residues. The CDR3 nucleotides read TGTGCCAGCAGCCCAGCTCGGACAGTGTGGAGCAATCAGCCCCAGCATTTT. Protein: CASSPARTVWSNQPQHF.

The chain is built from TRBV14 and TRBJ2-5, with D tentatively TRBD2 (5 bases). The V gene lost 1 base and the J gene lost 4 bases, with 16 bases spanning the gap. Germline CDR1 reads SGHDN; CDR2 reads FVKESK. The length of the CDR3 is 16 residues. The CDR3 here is CASSQGYRRGGETQYF. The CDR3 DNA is TGTGCCAGCAGCCAAGGGTACAGAAGAGGAGGAGAGACCCAGTACTTC. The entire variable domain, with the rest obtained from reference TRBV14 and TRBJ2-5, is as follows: EAGVTQFPSHSVIEKGQTVTLRCDPISGHDNLYWYRRVMGKEIKFLLHFVKESKQDESGMPNNRFLAERTGGTYSTLKVQPAELEDSGVYFCASSQGYRRGGETQYFGPGTRLLVL.